The T cell receptor (beta chain) under discussion was sequenced for a study of read filtering for tumor transcriptome and immune sequencing. Background on the study: Whole-transcriptome libraries were prepared after DNase treatment. Study-wide points: IR-seq and RNA-seq agreed better without single-read clonotypes. Single-read clonotypes: about 83% of IR-seq clonotypes (about 4% of reads), 74.6% of RNA-seq clonotypes (approximately 43% of reads).

Molecular barcoded adaptors covering alpha/delta and beta/gamma chains were used on approximately 440 ng RNA. TCRdb re-called the reads with MiXCR, one entry per CDR3 protein. The sample consists of 90,000 to 95,000 distinct CDR3 sequences, 20% to 25% of them appearing once. This clonotype was detected many times. Its specificity is not known. Germline values: CDR1 SEHNR, CDR2 FQNEAQ (reference sequence). CDR3 size: 15 residues. V lost 5 bases and J lost 2; bases outside the gene matches: 5. The sequencing sample was made of a population of CD138-negative cells sorted from bone marrow. This chain joins TRBV7-9 and TRBJ2-3, with TRBD1 matching 9 bases. The TCR sequence derives from a donor at least 40 years old with multiple myeloma. CDR3 sequence (DNA): TGTGCCAGCAGCCGCTACAGGGGGCCCACAGATACGCAGTATTTT. This encodes CASSRYRGPTDTQYF. Filled out from reference TRBV7-9 and TRBJ2-3, the complete variable domain reads DTGVSQNPRHKITKRGQNVTFRCDPISEHNRLYWYRQTLGQGPEFLTYFQNEAQLEKSRLLSDRFSAERPKGSFSTLEIQRTEQGDSAMYLCASSRYRGPTDTQYFGPGTRLTVL.